This T cell receptor (beta chain) was sequenced for a study of response to subunit inactivated influenza vaccine. Points from the study as a whole: After each seasonal influenza vaccination, few new T cells are recruited, the authors suggested.

Comments on this clonotype: Antigen unknown.

Each CDR3 protein is one row after TCRdb ran MiXCR on the RT-PCR reads. The sample includes approximately 680,000 distinct CDR3 sequences, 15% to 19% seen only once; the top ten take roughly 11%. The receptor was isolated from a man in his fifties or sixties who received an inactivated influenza vaccine. Sequenced here: PBMCs from blood, sampled roughly 13 days after vaccination.

The CDR3, as DNA: TGCAGTGCTAGAGCACACACCACACTAGCGGGAGGGTCGGATGAGCAGTTCTTC. Translating gives CSARAHTTLAGGSDEQFF. The chain employs TRBV20-1 and TRBJ2-1; 13 nucleotides line up with TRBD2. The CDR3 sequence is 18 residues long. Trimming cost V 1 base and J 8 bases; bases outside gene matches: 14. CDR1 DFQATT and CDR2 SNEGSKA come from the germline V gene (reference sequence).